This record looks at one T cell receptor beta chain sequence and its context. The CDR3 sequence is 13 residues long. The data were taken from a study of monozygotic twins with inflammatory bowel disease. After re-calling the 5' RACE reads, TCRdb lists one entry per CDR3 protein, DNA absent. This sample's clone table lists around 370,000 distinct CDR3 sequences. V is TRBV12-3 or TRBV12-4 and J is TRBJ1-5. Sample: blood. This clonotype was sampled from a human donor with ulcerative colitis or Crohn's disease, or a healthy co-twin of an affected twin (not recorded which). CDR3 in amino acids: CASGGDGDQPQHF.